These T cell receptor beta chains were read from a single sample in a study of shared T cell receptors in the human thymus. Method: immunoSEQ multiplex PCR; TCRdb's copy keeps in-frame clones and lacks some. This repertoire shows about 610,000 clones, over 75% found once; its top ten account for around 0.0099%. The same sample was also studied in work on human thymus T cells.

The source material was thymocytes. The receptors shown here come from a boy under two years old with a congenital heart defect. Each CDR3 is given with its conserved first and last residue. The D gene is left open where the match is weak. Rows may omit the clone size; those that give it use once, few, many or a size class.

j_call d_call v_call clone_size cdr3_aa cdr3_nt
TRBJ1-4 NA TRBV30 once CAWSVVSQGSTNEKLFF TGTGCCTGGAGTGTAGTATCCCAGGGGTCAACTAATGAAAAACTGTTTTTT
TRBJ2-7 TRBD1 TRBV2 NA CASSEGTGGIYEQYF TGTGCCAGCAGTGAAGGGACAGGGGGTATTTACGAGCAGTACTTC
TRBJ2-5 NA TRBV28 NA CASRNSHPLDWETQYF TGTGCCAGCAGAAATTCGCACCCCCTAGATTGGGAGACCCAGTACTTC
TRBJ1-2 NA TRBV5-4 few CASKLDSNYGYTF TGTGCCAGCAAGTTGGACAGTAACTATGGCTACACCTTC
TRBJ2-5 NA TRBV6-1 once CASSESQQGGYQETQYF TGTGCCAGCAGTGAATCCCAACAGGGCGGGTACCAAGAGACCCAGTACTTC
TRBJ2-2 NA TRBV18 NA CASSPQTPNTGELFF TGTGCCAGCTCACCGCAGACACCGAACACCGGGGAGCTGTTTTTT
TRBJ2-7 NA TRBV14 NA CASSQGPSYEQYF TGTGCCAGCAGCCAAGGGCCTTCCTACGAGCAGTACTTC
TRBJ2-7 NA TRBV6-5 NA CASRDSLEQYF TGTGCCAGCAGGGACAGTTTGGAGCAGTACTTC
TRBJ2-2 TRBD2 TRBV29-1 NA CSVDGGSGSPHPGELFF TGCAGCGTTGACGGTGGTAGCGGGAGCCCCCATCCGGGGGAGCTGTTTTTT
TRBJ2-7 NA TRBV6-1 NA CASTSPGQQYEQYF TGTGCCAGCACCTCCCCGGGACAACAGTACGAGCAGTACTTC
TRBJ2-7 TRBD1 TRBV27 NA CASMRDRGSYEQYF TGTGCCAGCATGAGGGACAGGGGCTCCTACGAGCAGTACTTC
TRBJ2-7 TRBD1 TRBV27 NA CASSHRDRGIYEQYF TGTGCCAGCAGTCATCGGGACAGGGGGATCTACGAGCAGTACTTC
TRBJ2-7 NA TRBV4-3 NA CASSQGGLIPYEQYF TGCGCCAGCAGCCAAGGGGGACTTATACCCTACGAGCAGTACTTC
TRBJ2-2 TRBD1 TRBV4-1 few CASSPAGQGNTGELFF TGCGCCAGCAGCCCCGCGGGACAGGGTAACACCGGGGAGCTGTTTTTT
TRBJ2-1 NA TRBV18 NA CASSPPGGTSSANSYNEQFF TGTGCCAGCTCACCACCTGGGGGGACTTCTAGCGCGAATTCCTACAATGAGCAGTTCTTC
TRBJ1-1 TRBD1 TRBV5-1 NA CASSRSGGRNTEAFF TGCGCCAGCAGCCGGTCAGGGGGCCGGAACACTGAAGCTTTCTTT
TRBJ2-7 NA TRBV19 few CASSRRSSRLPEQYF TGTGCCAGTAGTCGCCGAAGTAGCAGATTACCCGAGCAGTACTTC
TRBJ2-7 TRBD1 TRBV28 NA CASSLCPGTGRYEQYF TGTGCCAGCAGTTTATGCCCCGGGACAGGTCGCTACGAGCAGTACTTC
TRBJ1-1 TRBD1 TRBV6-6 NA CASSYSREGGATEAFF TGTGCCAGCAGTTACTCGAGGGAAGGGGGCGCGACTGAAGCTTTCTTT
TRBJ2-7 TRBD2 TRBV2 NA CASSQAGAPEQYF TGTGCCAGCAGTCAGGCGGGAGCCCCCGAGCAGTACTTC
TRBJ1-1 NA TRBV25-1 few CASETHARSSGFPEAFF TGTGCCAGCGAAACCCATGCCCGAAGTTCGGGTTTCCCGGAAGCTTTCTTT
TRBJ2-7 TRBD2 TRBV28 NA CASRQSSGNYEQYF TGTGCCAGCAGACAATCTAGCGGGAACTACGAGCAGTACTTC
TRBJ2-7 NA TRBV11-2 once CASSNRVNKTFSYEQYF TGTGCCAGCAGCAACCGGGTTAACAAAACCTTCTCCTACGAGCAGTACTTC
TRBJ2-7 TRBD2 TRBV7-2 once CASSLTSSYEQYF TGTGCCAGCAGCTTGACTAGCAGCTACGAGCAGTACTTC
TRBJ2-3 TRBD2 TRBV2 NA CASSAIPGGPEGTDTQYF TGTGCCAGCAGTGCTATCCCGGGGGGGCCGGAGGGCACAGATACGCAGTATTTT
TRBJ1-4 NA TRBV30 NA CAWSVPGQSNEKLFF TGTGCCTGGAGTGTACCCGGACAGTCTAATGAAAAACTGTTTTTT
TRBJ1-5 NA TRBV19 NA CASSIGHPGEGDQPQHF TGTGCCAGTAGTATAGGTCACCCAGGGGAGGGCGATCAGCCCCAGCATTTT
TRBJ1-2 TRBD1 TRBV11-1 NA CASSPNPDRPGPSIGYTF TGTGCCAGCAGCCCCAACCCGGACAGGCCAGGGCCGTCTATCGGCTACACCTTC